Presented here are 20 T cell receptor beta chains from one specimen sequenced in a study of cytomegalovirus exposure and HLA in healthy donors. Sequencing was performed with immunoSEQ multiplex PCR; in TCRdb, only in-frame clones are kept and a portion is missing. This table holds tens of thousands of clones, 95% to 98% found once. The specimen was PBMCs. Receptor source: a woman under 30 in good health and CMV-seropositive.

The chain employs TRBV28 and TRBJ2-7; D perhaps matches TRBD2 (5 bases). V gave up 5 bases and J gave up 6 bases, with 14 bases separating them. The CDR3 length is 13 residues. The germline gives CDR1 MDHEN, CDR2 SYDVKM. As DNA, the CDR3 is TGTGCCAGCAGTCGCTATGTTGAGGGCGAGCAGTACTTC. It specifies CASSRYVEGEQYF. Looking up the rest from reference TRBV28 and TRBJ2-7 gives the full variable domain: DVKVTQSSRYLVKRTGEKVFLECVQDMDHENMFWYRQDPGLGLRLIYFSYDVKMKEKGDIPEGYSVSREKKERFSLILESASTNQTSMYLCASSRYVEGEQYFGPGTRLTVT.

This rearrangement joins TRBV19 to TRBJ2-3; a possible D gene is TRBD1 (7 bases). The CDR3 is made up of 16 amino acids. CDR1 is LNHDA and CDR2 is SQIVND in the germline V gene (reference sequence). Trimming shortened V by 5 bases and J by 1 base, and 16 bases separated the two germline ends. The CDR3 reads CASSARRGDRTDTQYF. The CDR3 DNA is TGTGCCAGTAGTGCACGCAGGGGGGACCGCACAGATACGCAGTATTTT.

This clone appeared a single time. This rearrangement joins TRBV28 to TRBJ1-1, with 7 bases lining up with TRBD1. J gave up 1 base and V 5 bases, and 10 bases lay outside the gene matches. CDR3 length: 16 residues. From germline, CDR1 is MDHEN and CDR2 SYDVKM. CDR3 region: CASSPRGQIWNTEAFF. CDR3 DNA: TGTGCCAGCAGTCCCCGGGGACAGATTTGGAACACTGAAGCTTTCTTT.

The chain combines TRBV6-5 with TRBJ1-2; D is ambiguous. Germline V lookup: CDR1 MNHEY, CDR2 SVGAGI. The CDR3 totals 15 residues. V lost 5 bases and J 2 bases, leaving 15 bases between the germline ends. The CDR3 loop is CASSRSSRENYGYTF. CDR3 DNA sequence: TGTGCCAGCAGTCGGTCCTCACGGGAAAACTATGGCTACACCTTC.

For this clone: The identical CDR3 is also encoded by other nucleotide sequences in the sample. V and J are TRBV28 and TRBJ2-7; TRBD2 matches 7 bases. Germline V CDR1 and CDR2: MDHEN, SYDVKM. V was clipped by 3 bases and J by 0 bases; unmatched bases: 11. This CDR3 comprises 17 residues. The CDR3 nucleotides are TGTGCCAGCAGTTTCTCTACCTGGACTAGACGCTCCTACGAGCAGTACTTC. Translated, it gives CASSFSTWTRRSYEQYF.

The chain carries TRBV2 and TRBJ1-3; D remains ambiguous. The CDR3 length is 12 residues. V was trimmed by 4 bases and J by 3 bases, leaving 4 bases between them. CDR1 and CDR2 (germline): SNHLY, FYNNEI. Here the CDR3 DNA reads TGTGCCAGCAGTGGTCTTGGAAACACCATATATTTT. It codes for CASSGLGNTIYF.

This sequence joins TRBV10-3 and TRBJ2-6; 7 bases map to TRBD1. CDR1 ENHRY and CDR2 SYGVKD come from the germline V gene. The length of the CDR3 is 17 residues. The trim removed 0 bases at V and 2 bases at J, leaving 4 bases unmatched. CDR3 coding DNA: TGTGCCATCAGTGAGTCGGCAGGGGGACCTGGGGCCAACGTCCTGACTTTC. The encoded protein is CAISESAGGPGANVLTF.

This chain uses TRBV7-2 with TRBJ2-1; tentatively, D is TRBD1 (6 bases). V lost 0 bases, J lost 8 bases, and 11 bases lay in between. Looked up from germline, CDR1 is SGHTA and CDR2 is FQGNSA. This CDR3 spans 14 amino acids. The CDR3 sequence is CASSLAGATDEQFF. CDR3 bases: TGTGCCAGCAGCTTAGCGGGGGCGACCGATGAGCAGTTCTTC.

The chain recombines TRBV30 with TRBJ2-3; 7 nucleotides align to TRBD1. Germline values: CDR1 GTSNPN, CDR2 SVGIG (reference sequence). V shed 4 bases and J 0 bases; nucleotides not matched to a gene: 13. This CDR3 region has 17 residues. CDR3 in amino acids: CAWNGQGDRKSTDTQYF. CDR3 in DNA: TGTGCCTGGAATGGGCAGGGGGACAGAAAAAGCACAGATACGCAGTATTTT.

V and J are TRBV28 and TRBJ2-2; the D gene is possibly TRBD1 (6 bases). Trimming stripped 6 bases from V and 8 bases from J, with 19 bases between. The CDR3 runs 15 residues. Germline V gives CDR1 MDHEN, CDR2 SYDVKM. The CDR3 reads CASSHSSRGEGELFF. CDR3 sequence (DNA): TGTGCCAGCAGCCATTCGTCCAGGGGTGAAGGGGAGCTGTTTTTT.

The CDR3 nucleotides are TGTGCCAGCAGTGACTCGACTAGCGGGAGGGGAAGCACAGATACGCAGTATTTT. Amino acids: CASSDSTSGRGSTDTQYF. The chain joins TRBV6-4 to TRBJ2-3, with 14 bases aligning to TRBD2. The CDR3 length is 18 residues. Germline CDR1 reads MRHNA; CDR2 reads SNTAGT. Germline trimming cut 0 bases from V and 0 bases from J; bases unmatched to any gene: 2.

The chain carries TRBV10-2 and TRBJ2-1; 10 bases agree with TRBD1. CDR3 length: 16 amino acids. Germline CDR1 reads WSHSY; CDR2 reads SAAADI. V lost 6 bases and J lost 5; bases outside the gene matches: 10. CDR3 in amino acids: CASRAIDRGPHNEQFF. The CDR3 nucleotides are TGCGCCAGCAGGGCAATCGACAGGGGGCCACACAATGAGCAGTTCTTC.

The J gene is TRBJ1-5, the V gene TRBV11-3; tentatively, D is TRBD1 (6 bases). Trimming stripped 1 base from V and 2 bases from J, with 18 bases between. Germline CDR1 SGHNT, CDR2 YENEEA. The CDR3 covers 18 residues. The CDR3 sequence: CASSLVQGKAGRNQPQHF. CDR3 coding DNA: TGTGCCAGCAGCTTAGTACAGGGCAAGGCTGGTCGCAATCAGCCCCAGCATTTT.

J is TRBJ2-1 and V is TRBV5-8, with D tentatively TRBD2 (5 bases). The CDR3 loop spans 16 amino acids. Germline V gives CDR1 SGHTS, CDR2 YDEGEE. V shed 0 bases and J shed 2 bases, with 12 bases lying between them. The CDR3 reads CASSLGLRATYNEQFF. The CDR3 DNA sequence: TGTGCCAGCAGCTTGGGTTTGCGGGCCACCTACAATGAGCAGTTCTTC.

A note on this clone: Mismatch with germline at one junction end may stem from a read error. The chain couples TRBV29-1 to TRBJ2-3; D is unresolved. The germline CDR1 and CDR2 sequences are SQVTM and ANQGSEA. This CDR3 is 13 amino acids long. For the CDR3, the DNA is TGCAGCGTGGAAGAGGCCCGCACAGATACGCAGTATTTT. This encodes CSVEEARTDTQYF.

CDR3 region: CASTTPWEGRGTEAFF. Written as DNA, the CDR3 is TGTGCCAGTACAACTCCATGGGAGGGCCGCGGCACTGAAGCTTTCTTT. V gene TRBV19 combines with J gene TRBJ1-1; D not resolved. Germline V gene data show CDR1 as LNHDA and CDR2 as SQIVND (reference sequence). There are 16 residues in the CDR3. Trimming left V 7 bases short and J 4 bases short, with 22 bases between.

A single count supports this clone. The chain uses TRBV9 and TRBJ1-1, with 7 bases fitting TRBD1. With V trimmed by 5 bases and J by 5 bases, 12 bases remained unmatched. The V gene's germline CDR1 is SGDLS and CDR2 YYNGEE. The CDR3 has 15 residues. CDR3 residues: CASSPEVSGGTEAFF. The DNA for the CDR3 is TGTGCCAGCAGTCCGGAGGTATCAGGGGGTACTGAAGCTTTCTTT.

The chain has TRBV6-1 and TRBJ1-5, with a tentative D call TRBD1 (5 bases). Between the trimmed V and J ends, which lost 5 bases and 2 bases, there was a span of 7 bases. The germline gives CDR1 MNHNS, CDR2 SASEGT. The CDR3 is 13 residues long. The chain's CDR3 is CASSQGGNQPQHF. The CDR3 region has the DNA TGTGCCAGCAGTCAGGGTGGCAATCAGCCCCAGCATTTT.

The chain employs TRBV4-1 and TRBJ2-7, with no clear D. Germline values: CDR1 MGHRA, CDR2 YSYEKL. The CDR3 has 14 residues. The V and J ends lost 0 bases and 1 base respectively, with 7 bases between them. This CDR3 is CASSQDPRSYEQYF. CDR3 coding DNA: TGCGCCAGCAGCCAAGATCCTAGGTCCTACGAGCAGTACTTC.

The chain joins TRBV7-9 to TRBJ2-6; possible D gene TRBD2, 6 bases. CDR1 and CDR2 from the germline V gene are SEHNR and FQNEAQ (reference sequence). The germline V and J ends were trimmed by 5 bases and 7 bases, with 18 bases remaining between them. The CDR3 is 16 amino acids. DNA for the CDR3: TGTGCCAGCAGCCCCTCCGGGGGAATGAACGCCAACGTCCTGACTTTC. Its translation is CASSPSGGMNANVLTF.